The sequence of this TCR beta chain was determined in a study of shared T cell receptors in the human thymus. The data were produced by immunoSEQ multiplex PCR, yet TCRdb's version contains in-frame clones alone and is incomplete. The table shows over 450,000 clones, with about four fifths occurring only once. Germline V gene sequence: CDR1 MNHNS, CDR2 SASEGT. CDR3 length: 18 amino acids. The V segment lost 2 bases and the J segment 3 bases; nucleotides outside the gene matches: 10. Separately, the same data were catalogued under a study of human thymus T cells.

This clonotype was obtained from a boy under two years old with a congenital heart defect. Sequenced: thymocytes. The chain uses TRBV6-1 and TRBJ2-2; 9 nucleotides line up with TRBD2. The CDR3 loop reads CASSEIVRLAGYTGELFF. DNA of the CDR3: TGTGCCAGCAGTGAAATCGTAAGGCTAGCGGGATACACCGGGGAGCTGTTTTTT.